These 20 T cell receptor beta chains were all obtained from the same sample, sequenced in a study of cytotoxic CD8 clonotypes in ibrutinib-treated CLL. Sequencing was performed with immunoSEQ multiplex PCR; in TCRdb, only in-frame clones are kept and a portion is missing. The repertoire holds 150,000 to 250,000 clones, over 60% seen once, with around 15% in the top ten. The input for sequencing was PBMCs, taken after 24 months of ibrutinib treatment. Source of these receptors: a human donor with chronic lymphocytic leukemia.

The genes are TRBV5-1 and TRBJ1-5, with D possibly matching TRBD1 (5 bases). The germline V gene encodes CDR1 SGHRS and CDR2 YFSETQ. The ends were cut back, 1 base at V and 1 base at J, with 12 bases in the middle. This CDR3 contains 16 residues. This CDR3 reads CASSLSGPWSNQPQHF. The CDR3, as DNA: TGCGCCAGCAGCTTGTCAGGGCCCTGGAGCAATCAGCCCCAGCATTTT.

This clone was detected only a few times. V is TRBV4-3 and J is TRBJ1-1, with D uncertain. This CDR3 region has 18 residues. The germline CDR1 and CDR2 sequences are LGHNA and YSLEER. V dropped 0 bases and J dropped 0 bases, with 17 bases sitting between them. CDR3 amino acids: CASSQDLGVRQLNTEAFF. The CDR3 DNA follows: TGCGCCAGCAGCCAAGATCTTGGGGTCCGGCAGCTGAACACTGAAGCTTTCTTT.

The chain combines TRBV10-2 with TRBJ2-1; the D gene could be TRBD1 or TRBD2 (5 bases each). CDR1 is WSHSY and CDR2 is SAAADI in the germline V gene. The CDR3 loop spans 14 amino acids. V gave up 4 bases and J gave up 0 bases, with 7 bases separating them. The CDR3 DNA sequence: TGCGCCAGCAGTGGAGGGGACTCCTACAATGAGCAGTTCTTC. This translates into CASSGGDSYNEQFF.

The V call is TRBV9, the J call TRBJ1-5; D not resolved. The CDR3 spans 15 residues. The V end lost 0 bases, the J end lost 0 bases, and 7 bases lay between the germline ends. The germline gives CDR1 SGDLS, CDR2 YYNGEE. CDR3 in DNA: TGTGCCAGCAGCGTAGCGGGGAATAGCAATCAGCCCCAGCATTTT. It translates to CASSVAGNSNQPQHF.

The CDR3 is CSVKSSGTTYYNEQFF. The CDR3 region has the DNA TGCAGCGTCAAGAGCTCCGGGACCACCTACTACAATGAGCAGTTCTTC. The chain joins TRBV29-1 to TRBJ2-1; D may correspond to TRBD1 or TRBD2 (5 bases each). The CDR3 contains 16 residues. Trimming took 6 bases from V and 3 from J, leaving 21 bases between them. Germline values: CDR1 SQVTM, CDR2 ANQGSEA.

About this clone: In the same sample, other DNA sequences code for this CDR3. The rearrangement links TRBV11-2 to TRBJ2-3; no reliable D call. The CDR3 loop spans 11 amino acids. Germline CDR1 and CDR2: SGHAT and FQNNGV. V dropped 1 base and J dropped 6 bases, with 2 bases sitting between them. This CDR3 reads CASSLGDTQYF. The CDR3 DNA sequence: TGTGCCAGCAGCTTAGGTGATACGCAGTATTTT.

This sequence joins TRBV7-9 and TRBJ1-5; no clear D gene. Deletions cut 1 base from V and 9 bases from J, with 7 bases between. Germline V gene data show CDR1 as SEHNR and CDR2 as FQNEAQ (reference sequence). This CDR3 is built from 12 residues. CDR3 nucleotide sequence: TGTGCCAGCAGCTTAGAATTGGGGCCCCAGCATTTT. This codes for CASSLELGPQHF.

The rearrangement joins TRBV4-1 to TRBJ2-3; D tentatively fits TRBD1 or TRBD2 (6 bases each). The CDR3 sequence is 17 residues long. V was shortened by 4 bases and J by 0 bases, with 17 bases between the two germline ends. Germline V gene sequence: CDR1 MGHRA, CDR2 YSYEKL. CDR3 sequence reads: CASSLSKGGPSTDTQYF. CDR3 in DNA: TGCGCCAGCAGCCTCTCGAAGGGGGGACCTAGCACAGATACGCAGTATTTT.

The V and J genes are TRBV20-1 and TRBJ1-5, with D unclear. Germline lookup yields CDR1 DFQATT and CDR2 SNEGSKA (reference sequence). This CDR3 contains 10 residues. The germline V and J ends were trimmed by 6 bases and 11 bases, with 11 bases remaining between them. The CDR3 protein is CSALGGSQHF. CDR3 bases: TGCAGTGCCCTTGGAGGGTCCCAGCATTTT.

This chain connects TRBV4-3 to TRBJ2-1; 12 nucleotides match TRBD2. The CDR3 runs 18 residues. Unmatched junction bases numbered 7, after V lost 0 bases and J lost 4 bases. Germline values: CDR1 LGHNA, CDR2 YSLEER. The CDR3 region has the DNA TGCGCCAGCAGCCAAGATTCGCTAGCGGGAGGGTATTACAATGAGCAGTTCTTC. Its protein is CASSQDSLAGGYYNEQFF.

This clone was detected only once. The chain links TRBV7-9 to TRBJ1-2; 10 bases fit TRBD1. Germline assignment: CDR1 SEHNR and CDR2 FQNEAQ (reference sequence). The V gene end was trimmed by 5 bases and the J gene end by 4 bases; junction bases not matched to a gene: 4. The CDR3 is 14 amino acids. The CDR3 DNA sequence: TGTGCCAGCAGCGGACAGGGGGTCGGCTATGGCTACACCTTC. Translated: CASSGQGVGYGYTF.

The V and J genes are TRBV27 and TRBJ2-7; maybe TRBD1 (5 bases). The CDR3 has 13 amino acids. Trimming left V 0 bases short and J 9 bases short, with 12 bases between. Germline V CDR1 and CDR2: MNHEY, SMNVEV (reference sequence). The CDR3 sequence: CASSLSGSRVQYF. CDR3 sequence (DNA): TGTGCCAGCAGTTTATCGGGAAGCAGGGTGCAGTACTTC.

The V gene is TRBV6-1, the J gene TRBJ2-4; D may be TRBD1 (6 bases). CDR3 size: 16 residues. The V end was cut by 0 bases, the J end by 3 bases, with 12 bases between. Germline V gene sequence: CDR1 MNHNS, CDR2 SASEGT. The CDR3 nucleotides are TGTGCCAGCAGTGAAGCGAGGGGGTATGGCAAAAACATTCAGTACTTC. Its protein is CASSEARGYGKNIQYF.

The rearrangement joins TRBV7-9 to TRBJ2-3, with D perhaps given as TRBD1 or TRBD2 (5 bases each). CDR3 size: 10 residues. The V end lost 5 bases, the J end lost 10 bases, and 7 bases lay between the germline ends. Germline CDR1 SEHNR, CDR2 FQNEAQ (reference sequence). Here the CDR3 reads CASSGTSQYF. The DNA for the CDR3 is TGTGCCAGCAGCGGGACGTCGCAGTATTTT.

The chain employs TRBV7-3 and TRBJ2-2; no clear D. V was cut by 3 bases and J by 2 bases, with 7 bases left in between. Germline V gene sequence: CDR1 SGHTA, CDR2 FQGTGA. The CDR3 extends over 14 amino acids. The CDR3 here is CASSFGPNTGELFF. The CDR3 coding sequence is TGTGCCAGCAGCTTCGGTCCCAACACCGGGGAGCTGTTTTTT.

This chain links TRBV25-1 with TRBJ2-2; 8 nucleotides agree with TRBD1. V lost 3 bases and J lost 1; bases outside the gene matches: 4. CDR1 MGHDK and CDR2 SYGVNS come from the germline V gene. This CDR3 comprises 16 residues. The CDR3 sequence is CASSDPGTGNTGELFF. The CDR3 region has the DNA TGTGCCAGCAGTGACCCCGGGACAGGGAACACCGGGGAGCTGTTTTTT.

This sequence joins TRBV2 and TRBJ1-5; 8 bases match TRBD1. V dropped 4 bases and J dropped 5; count of bases not matched to a gene: 4. Germline V gene sequence: CDR1 SNHLY, CDR2 FYNNEI. The CDR3 is 14 amino acids. The CDR3 DNA is TGTGCCAGCAGTGGGGTGACAGGGGATCAGCCCCAGCATTTT. Encoded protein: CASSGVTGDQPQHF. Using reference TRBV2 and TRBJ1-5 for the parts outside the CDR3, the full variable domain is EPEVTQTPSHQVTQMGQEVILRCVPISNHLYFYWYRQILGQKVEFLVSFYNNEISEKSEIFDDQFSVERPDGSNFTLKIRSTKLEDSAMYFCASSGVTGDQPQHFGDGTRLSIL.

V usage is TRBV6-1 and J usage is TRBJ2-6; D gene uncertain. V was trimmed by 8 bases and J by 0 bases, leaving 5 bases between them. The CDR3 runs to 13 residues. Germline V lookup: CDR1 MNHNS, CDR2 SASEGT. The CDR3 loop reads CASQFSGANVLTF. The CDR3 coding sequence is TGTGCCAGCCAGTTCTCTGGGGCCAACGTCCTGACTTTC.

The chain links TRBV6-5 to TRBJ1-2; D unresolved. This CDR3 spans 13 amino acids. Deletions cut 6 bases from V and 1 base from J, with 9 bases between. Germline values: CDR1 MNHEY, CDR2 SVGAGI. CDR3 sequence reads: CASRAPDNYGYTF. In nucleotides, the CDR3 is TGTGCCAGCAGAGCCCCGGATAACTATGGCTACACCTTC.

The gene calls are TRBV9 and TRBJ2-3; tentative D call: TRBD1 (7 bases). V dropped 0 bases and J dropped 1 base, with 15 bases sitting between them. Germline CDR1 SGDLS, CDR2 YYNGEE. The length of the CDR3 is 17 residues. CDR3 region: CASSVAGGLSRTDTQYF. DNA of the CDR3: TGTGCCAGCAGCGTAGCAGGGGGGCTGTCTCGCACAGATACGCAGTATTTT.